The sequence of this T cell receptor beta chain was determined in a study of blood T cell repertoires in COVID-19. About the research overall: The United States, Italy and Spain supplied acute and convalescent COVID-19 samples. T cells, B-cell-depleted T cells, or PBMCs provided the cDNA or gDNA that served as material.

Original processing notes: Using reference gene primer amplification, nucleated cell counts were estimated. Here immunoSEQ multiplex PCR was the method, and the copy in TCRdb shows in-frame clones only, minus some. The V and J calls and clone size are taken from that table; D and trimming were inferred from the DNA. The sample yields tens of thousands of clones, around 92% seen once. CDR1 and CDR2 (germline): SGHKS, YYEKEE (reference sequence). The ends lost 4 bases at V and 5 bases at J; junction bases unmatched: 8. CDR3 length: 15 amino acids. This sequence was found in a woman between 65 and 79 years old with active COVID-19. The rearrangement uses TRBV5-5 and TRBJ2-5; TRBD1 agrees at 10 bases. Input material: peripheral blood. Written as DNA, the CDR3 is TGTGCCAGCAGCGCCGACAGGGGGCGCGTTGAGACCCAGTACTTC. Residues: CASSADRGRVETQYF.